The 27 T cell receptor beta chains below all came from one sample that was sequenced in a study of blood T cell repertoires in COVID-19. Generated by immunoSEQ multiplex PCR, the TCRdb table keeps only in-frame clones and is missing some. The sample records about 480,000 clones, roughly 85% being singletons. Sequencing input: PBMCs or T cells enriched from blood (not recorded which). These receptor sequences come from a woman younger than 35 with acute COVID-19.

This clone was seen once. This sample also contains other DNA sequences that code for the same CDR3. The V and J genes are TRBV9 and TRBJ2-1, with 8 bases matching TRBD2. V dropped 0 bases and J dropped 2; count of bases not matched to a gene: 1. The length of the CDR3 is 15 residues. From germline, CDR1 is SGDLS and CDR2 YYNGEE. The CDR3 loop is CASSVDGGAYNEQFF. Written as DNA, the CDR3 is TGTGCCAGCAGCGTAGACGGGGGGGCCTACAATGAGCAGTTCTTC.

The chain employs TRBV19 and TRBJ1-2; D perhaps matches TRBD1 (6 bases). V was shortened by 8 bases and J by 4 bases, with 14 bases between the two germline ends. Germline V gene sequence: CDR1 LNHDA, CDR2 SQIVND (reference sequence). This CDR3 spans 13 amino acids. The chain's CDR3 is CASADRKTYGYTF. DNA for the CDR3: TGTGCCAGTGCCGACAGGAAAACCTATGGCTACACCTTC.

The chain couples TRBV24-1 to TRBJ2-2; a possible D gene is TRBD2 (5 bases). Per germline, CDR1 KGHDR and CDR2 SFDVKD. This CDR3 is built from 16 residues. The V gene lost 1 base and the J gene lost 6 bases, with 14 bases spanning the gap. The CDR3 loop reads CATSDLVLARPGELFF. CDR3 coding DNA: TGTGCCACCAGTGATTTAGTGTTAGCGAGGCCCGGGGAGCTGTTTTTT.

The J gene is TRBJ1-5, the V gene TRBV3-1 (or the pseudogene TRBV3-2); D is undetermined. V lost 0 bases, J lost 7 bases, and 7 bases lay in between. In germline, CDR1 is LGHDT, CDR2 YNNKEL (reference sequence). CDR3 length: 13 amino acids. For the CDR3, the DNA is TGTGCCAGCAGCCAAGATATCAGGCAGCCCCAGCATTTT. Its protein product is CASSQDIRQPQHF.

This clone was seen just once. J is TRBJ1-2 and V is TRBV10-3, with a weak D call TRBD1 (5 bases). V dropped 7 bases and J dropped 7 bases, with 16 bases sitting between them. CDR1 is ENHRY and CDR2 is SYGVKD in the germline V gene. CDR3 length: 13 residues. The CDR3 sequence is CAIMGTGGSGYTF. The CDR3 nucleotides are TGTGCCATCATGGGGACTGGGGGTTCTGGCTACACCTTC.

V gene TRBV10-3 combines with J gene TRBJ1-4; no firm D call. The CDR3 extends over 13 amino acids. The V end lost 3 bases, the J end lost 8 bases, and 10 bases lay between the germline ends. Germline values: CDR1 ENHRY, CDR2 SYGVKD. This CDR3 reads CAISDEGGEKLFF. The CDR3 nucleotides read TGTGCCATCAGTGACGAGGGTGGGGAAAAACTGTTTTTT.

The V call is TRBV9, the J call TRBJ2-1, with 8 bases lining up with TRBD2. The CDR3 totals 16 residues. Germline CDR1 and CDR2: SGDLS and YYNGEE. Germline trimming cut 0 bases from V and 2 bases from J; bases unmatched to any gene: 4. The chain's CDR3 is CASSVGGSGAYNEQFF. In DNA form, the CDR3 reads TGTGCCAGCAGCGTAGGTGGTAGCGGGGCCTACAATGAGCAGTTCTTC.

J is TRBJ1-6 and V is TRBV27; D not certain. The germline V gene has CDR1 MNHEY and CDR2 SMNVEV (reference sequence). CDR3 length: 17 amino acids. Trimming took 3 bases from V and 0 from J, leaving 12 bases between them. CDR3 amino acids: CASSFLASISYNSPLHF. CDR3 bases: TGTGCCAGCAGTTTTTTGGCTTCAATCTCCTATAATTCACCCCTCCACTTT.

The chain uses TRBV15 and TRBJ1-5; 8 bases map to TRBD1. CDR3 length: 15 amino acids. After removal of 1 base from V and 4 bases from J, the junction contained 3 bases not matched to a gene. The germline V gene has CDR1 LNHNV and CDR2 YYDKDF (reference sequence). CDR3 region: CATSRGGTGNQPQHF. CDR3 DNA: TGTGCCACCAGCAGAGGGGGGACAGGAAATCAGCCCCAGCATTTT.

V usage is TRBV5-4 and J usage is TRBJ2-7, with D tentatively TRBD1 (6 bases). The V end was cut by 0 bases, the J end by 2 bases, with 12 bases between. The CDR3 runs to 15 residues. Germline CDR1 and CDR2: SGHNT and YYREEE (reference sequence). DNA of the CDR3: TGTGCCAGCAGCTTGGCTGGGGACAATACCTACGAGCAGTACTTC. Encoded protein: CASSLAGDNTYEQYF.

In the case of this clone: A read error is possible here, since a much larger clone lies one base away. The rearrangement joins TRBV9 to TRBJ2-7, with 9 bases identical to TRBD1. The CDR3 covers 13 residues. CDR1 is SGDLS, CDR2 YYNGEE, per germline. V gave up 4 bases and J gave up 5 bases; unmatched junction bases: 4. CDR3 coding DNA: TGTGCCAGCAGCAGGGACAGGGTCCACGAGCAGTACTTC. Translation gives CASSRDRVHEQYF.

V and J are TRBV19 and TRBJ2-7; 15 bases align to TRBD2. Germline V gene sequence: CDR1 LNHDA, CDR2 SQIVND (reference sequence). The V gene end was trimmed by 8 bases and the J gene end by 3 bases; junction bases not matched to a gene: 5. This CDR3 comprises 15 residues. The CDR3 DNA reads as TGTGCCAGTGCCGGGACTAGCGGGAGGTTCTACGAGCAGTACTTC. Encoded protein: CASAGTSGRFYEQYF.

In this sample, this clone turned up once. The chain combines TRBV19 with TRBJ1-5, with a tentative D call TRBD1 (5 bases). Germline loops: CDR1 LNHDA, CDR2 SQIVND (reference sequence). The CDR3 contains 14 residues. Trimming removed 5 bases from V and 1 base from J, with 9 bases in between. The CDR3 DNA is TGTGCCAGTAGTCTACAGGAAAGCAATCAGCCCCAGCATTTT. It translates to CASSLQESNQPQHF.

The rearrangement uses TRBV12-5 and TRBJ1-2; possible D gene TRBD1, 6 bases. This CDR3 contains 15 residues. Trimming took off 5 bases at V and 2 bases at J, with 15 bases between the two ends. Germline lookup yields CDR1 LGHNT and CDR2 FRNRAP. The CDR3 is CASGGESTGNYGYTF. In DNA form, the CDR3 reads TGTGCTAGTGGTGGCGAATCGACAGGCAACTATGGCTACACCTTC.

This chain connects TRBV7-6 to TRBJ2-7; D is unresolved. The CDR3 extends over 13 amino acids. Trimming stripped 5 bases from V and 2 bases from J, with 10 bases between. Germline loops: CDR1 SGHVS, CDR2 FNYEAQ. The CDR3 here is CASSRTVAYEQYF. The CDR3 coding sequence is TGTGCCAGCAGCCGAACAGTTGCCTACGAGCAGTACTTC.

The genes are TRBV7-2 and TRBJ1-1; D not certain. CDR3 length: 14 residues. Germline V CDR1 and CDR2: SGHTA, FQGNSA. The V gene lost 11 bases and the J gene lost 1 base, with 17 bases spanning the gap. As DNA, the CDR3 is TGTGCCTGTACCCGAGGTGTCGCGAACACTGAAGCTTTCTTT. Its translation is CACTRGVANTEAFF.

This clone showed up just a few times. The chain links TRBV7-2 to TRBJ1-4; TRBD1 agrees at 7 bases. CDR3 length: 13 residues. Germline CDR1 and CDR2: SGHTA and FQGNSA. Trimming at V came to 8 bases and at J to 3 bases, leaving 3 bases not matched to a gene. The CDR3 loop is CASQGQPNEKLFF. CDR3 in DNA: TGTGCCAGCCAGGGACAGCCTAATGAAAAACTGTTTTTT.

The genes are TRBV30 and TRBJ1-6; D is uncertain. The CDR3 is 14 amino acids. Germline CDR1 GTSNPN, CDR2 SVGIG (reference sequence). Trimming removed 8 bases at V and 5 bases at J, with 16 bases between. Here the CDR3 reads CAGRPGSNNSPLHF. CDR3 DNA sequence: TGTGCCGGTCGTCCGGGGTCTAATAATTCACCCCTCCACTTT.

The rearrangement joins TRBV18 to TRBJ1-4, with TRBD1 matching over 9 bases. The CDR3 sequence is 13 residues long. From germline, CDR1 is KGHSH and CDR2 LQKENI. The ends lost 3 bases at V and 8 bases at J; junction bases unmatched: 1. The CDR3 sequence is CASSPDRGEKLFF. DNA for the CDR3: TGTGCCAGCTCACCGGACAGGGGCGAAAAACTGTTTTTT. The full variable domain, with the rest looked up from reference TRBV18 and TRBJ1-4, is NAGVMQNPRHLVRRRGQEARLRCSPMKGHSHVYWYRQLPEEGLKFMVYLQKENIIDESGMPKERFSAEFPKEGPSILRIQQVVRGDSAAYFCASSPDRGEKLFFGSGTQLSVL.

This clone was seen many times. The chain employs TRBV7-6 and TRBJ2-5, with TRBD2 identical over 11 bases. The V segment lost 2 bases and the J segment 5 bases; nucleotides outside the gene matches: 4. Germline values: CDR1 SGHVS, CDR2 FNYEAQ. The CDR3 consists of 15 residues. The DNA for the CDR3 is TGTGCCAGCAGCTTATTAGCGGGGGGGAAGGAGACCCAGTACTTC. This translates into CASSLLAGGKETQYF.

The CDR3 nucleotides are TGCGCCAGCAGCTGGCTAGTAGAAAATGAGCAGTTCTTC. As protein: CASSWLVENEQFF. The genes are TRBV4-3 and TRBJ2-1; D remains unclear. CDR3 size: 13 residues. The V and J ends lost 5 bases and 7 bases respectively, with 12 bases between them. CDR1 LGHNA and CDR2 YSLEER come from the germline V gene.

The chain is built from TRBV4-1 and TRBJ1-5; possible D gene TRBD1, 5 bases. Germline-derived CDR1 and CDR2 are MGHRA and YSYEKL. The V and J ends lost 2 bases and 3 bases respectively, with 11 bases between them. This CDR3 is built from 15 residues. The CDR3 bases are TGCGCCAGCAGCCAATTTGGACAAGACAATCAGCCCCAGCATTTT. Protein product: CASSQFGQDNQPQHF.

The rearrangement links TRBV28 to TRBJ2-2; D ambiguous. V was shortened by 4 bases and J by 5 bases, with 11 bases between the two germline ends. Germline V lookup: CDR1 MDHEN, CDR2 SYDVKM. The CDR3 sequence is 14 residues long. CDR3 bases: TGTGCCAGCAGTTACCACCTTGAGACCGGGGAGCTGTTTTTT. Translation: CASSYHLETGELFF.

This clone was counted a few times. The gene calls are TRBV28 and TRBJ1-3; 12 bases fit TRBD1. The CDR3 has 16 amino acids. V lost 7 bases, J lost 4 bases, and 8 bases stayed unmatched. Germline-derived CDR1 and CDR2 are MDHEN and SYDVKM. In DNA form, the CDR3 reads TGTGCCAGCATACCGGGACAGGGGGCAAGGGGAAACACCATATATTTT. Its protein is CASIPGQGARGNTIYF.

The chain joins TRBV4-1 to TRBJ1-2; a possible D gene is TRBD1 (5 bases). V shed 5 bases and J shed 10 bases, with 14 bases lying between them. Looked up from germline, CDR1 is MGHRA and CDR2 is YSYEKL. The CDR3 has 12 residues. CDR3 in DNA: TGCGCCAGCAGCTTTCCACCGGGGGACTACACCTTC. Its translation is CASSFPPGDYTF.

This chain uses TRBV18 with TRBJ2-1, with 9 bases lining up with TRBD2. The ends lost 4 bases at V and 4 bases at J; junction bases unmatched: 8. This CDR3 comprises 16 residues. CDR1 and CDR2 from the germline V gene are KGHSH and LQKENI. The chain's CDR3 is CASSLKIAGDYNEQFF. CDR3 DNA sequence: TGTGCCAGCTCACTTAAGATAGCGGGGGATTACAATGAGCAGTTCTTC.

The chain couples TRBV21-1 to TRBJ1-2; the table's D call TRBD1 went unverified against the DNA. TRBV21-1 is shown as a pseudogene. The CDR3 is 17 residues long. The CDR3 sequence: CASSKGPWTVTNYGYTF. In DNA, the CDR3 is TGTGCCAGCAGCAAAGGGCCCTGGACAGTTACCAACTATGGCTACACCTTC.